What follows describes a single T cell receptor (beta chain). Its specificity is not known. This sample stems from a study of blood T cells in healthy people across ages. Every participating donor contributed roughly 11 milliliters of peripheral blood through a draw. Combining a sample-barcoded 5' primer with a J-beta primer mix, a second PCR ran for about 7 to 12 cycles. TCRdb re-derived calls from the 5' RACE reads in MiXCR, one entry per CDR3 protein. This table has 890,000 or so distinct CDR3 sequences, around 62% appearing once. Study results and caveats: The long-lived group displayed more naive CD4+ cells, plus higher diversity, than the aged donors did.

Germline V lookup: CDR1 DFQATT, CDR2 SNEGSKA (reference sequence). The CDR3 has 15 residues. The V end lost 0 bases, the J end lost 5 bases, and 13 bases lay between the germline ends. This TCR derives from a man under 40 in good health. The rearrangement links TRBV20-1 to TRBJ2-2; D perhaps matches TRBD2 (5 bases). Sequencing used blood. As DNA, the CDR3 is TGCAGTGCTAGAGACGACGGCGGGTTTACCGGGGAGCTGTTTTTT. Its translation: CSARDDGGFTGELFF.